Following are 22 T cell receptor beta chains from one sample sequenced in a study of cytomegalovirus exposure and HLA in healthy donors. The primer mix had 60 Vbeta and 13 Jbeta primers. The protocol was immunoSEQ multiplex PCR, while the TCRdb copy is restricted to in-frame clones and leaves out a portion. The repertoire holds 100,000 to 150,000 clones, with 78% as singletons. The specimen was PBMCs. Every receptor here comes from a man aged 25-45 years in good health and CMV-seropositive.

The chain joins TRBV10-3 to TRBJ2-7, with 8 nucleotides matching TRBD2. Losses at the gene ends were 9 bases for V and 0 bases for J; bases not matched to a gene: 7. CDR3 length: 14 amino acids. Germline V CDR1 and CDR2: ENHRY, SYGVKD. The CDR3 protein is CAIDPSGSSYEQYF. The CDR3 region has the DNA TGTGCCATTGATCCTAGCGGGTCCTCCTACGAGCAGTACTTC.

J is TRBJ1-2 and V is TRBV25-1, with 7 bases identical to TRBD1. The CDR3 has 14 amino acids. The V gene end was trimmed by 4 bases and the J gene end by 9 bases; junction bases not matched to a gene: 11. Germline values: CDR1 MGHDK, CDR2 SYGVNS. The CDR3 loop reads CASSGTGTVFSYTF. DNA for the CDR3: TGTGCCAGCAGTGGAACCGGGACAGTTTTTAGCTACACCTTC.

The chain couples TRBV28 to TRBJ1-5; D unresolved. CDR3 size: 13 residues. Trimming removed 5 bases at V and 6 bases at J, with 11 bases between. Germline V gene lookup returns CDR1 MDHEN and CDR2 SYDVKM. CDR3: CASSPPGTQPQHF. In nucleotides, the CDR3 is TGTGCCAGCAGTCCACCAGGTACTCAGCCCCAGCATTTT.

The chain is built from TRBV5-1 and TRBJ1-2; D may be TRBD1 (5 bases). From germline, CDR1 is SGHRS and CDR2 YFSETQ. The CDR3 extends over 14 amino acids. Trimming shortened V by 0 bases and J by 8 bases, and 14 bases separated the two germline ends. The CDR3 sequence is CASSLASAPGGYTF. The CDR3 DNA sequence: TGCGCCAGCAGCTTGGCCTCGGCTCCAGGGGGCTACACCTTC.

This chain links TRBV6-6 with TRBJ1-2; a weak D match, TRBD1 (6 bases). Trimming cost V 4 bases and J 8 bases, with 20 bases left between them. CDR3 length: 15 amino acids. Germline V CDR1 and CDR2: MNHNY, SVGAGI (reference sequence). Here the CDR3 reads CASSLGDRIVWGYTF. The DNA for the CDR3 is TGTGCCAGCAGTTTAGGTGACAGGATCGTTTGGGGCTACACCTTC.

This clone was counted only a few times. This sequence joins TRBV5-6 and TRBJ2-1, with TRBD2 matching 7 bases. Germline trimming cut 0 bases from V and 2 bases from J; bases unmatched to any gene: 8. The CDR3 is 17 amino acids. Germline CDR1 SGHDT, CDR2 YYEEEE. CDR3: CASSLVLTGGTYNEQFF. The CDR3 DNA reads as TGTGCCAGCAGCTTGGTTTTGACGGGAGGAACCTACAATGAGCAGTTCTTC.

V and J are TRBV4-2 and TRBJ1-3, with a possible D match to TRBD1 (6 bases). Trimming took off 4 bases at V and 4 bases at J, with 11 bases between the two ends. This CDR3 comprises 14 residues. Germline CDR1 reads LGHNA; CDR2 reads YNFKEQ. The CDR3 region is CASSRDMSGNTIYF. The CDR3, as DNA: TGTGCCAGCAGCCGGGACATGTCGGGAAACACCATATATTTT.

The V call is TRBV29-1, the J call TRBJ2-6; 9 bases are shared with TRBD2. J lost 1 base, V lost 7 bases, and 8 bases had no gene match. The length of the CDR3 is 16 residues. Germline loops: CDR1 SQVTM, CDR2 ANQGSEA. The CDR3 protein is CSAGVAGVSGANVLTF. The CDR3 DNA reads as TGCAGCGCCGGGGTAGCGGGGGTTTCTGGGGCCAACGTCCTGACTTTC.

The chain employs TRBV5-4 and TRBJ2-2; 13 nucleotides agree with TRBD2. The J segment lost 5 bases and the V segment lost 4 bases, leaving 5 bases of the junction unmatched. This CDR3 is 16 amino acids long. Germline V gene sequence: CDR1 SGHNT, CDR2 YYREEE (reference sequence). The CDR3 region is CASSGGTSGATGELFF. Here the CDR3 DNA reads TGTGCCAGCAGCGGTGGGACTAGCGGGGCTACCGGGGAGCTGTTTTTT.

This clone was seen a handful of times. The chain joins TRBV4-1 to TRBJ2-7, with 7 bases lining up with TRBD2. The germline gives CDR1 MGHRA, CDR2 YSYEKL. J lost 1 base, V lost 0 bases, and 6 bases had no gene match. The CDR3 sequence is 16 residues long. The chain's CDR3 is CASSQEGRGASYEQYF. The CDR3 DNA is TGCGCCAGCAGCCAAGAGGGGAGGGGAGCATCCTACGAGCAGTACTTC.

V is TRBV27 and J is TRBJ1-5, with 9 bases identical to TRBD1. The CDR3 spans 15 residues. Per germline, CDR1 MNHEY and CDR2 SMNVEV (reference sequence). Trimming removed 5 bases from V and 3 bases from J; junction bases left unmatched: 5. CDR3 region: CASSAGTGYNQPQHF. CDR3 sequence (DNA): TGTGCCAGCAGTGCCGGGACAGGGTACAATCAGCCCCAGCATTTT.

The rearrangement links TRBV7-9 to TRBJ1-1; D possibly corresponds to TRBD1 (6 bases). Germline CDR1 reads SEHNR; CDR2 reads FQNEAQ (reference sequence). The CDR3 totals 15 residues. The ends were cut back, 5 bases at V and 6 bases at J, with 19 bases in the middle. CDR3 in amino acids: CASSQGGGARAEAFF. CDR3 in DNA: TGTGCCAGCAGCCAAGGCGGGGGGGCGAGGGCTGAAGCTTTCTTT.

This clone is a singleton in its sample. This chain uses TRBV2 with TRBJ2-7, with D possibly TRBD2 on 6 matching bases. V was cut by 5 bases and J by 4 bases, with 15 bases left in between. The germline gives CDR1 SNHLY, CDR2 FYNNEI. The CDR3 has 14 residues. The CDR3 region is CASSMGGMIYEQYF. CDR3 in DNA: TGTGCCAGCAGTATGGGCGGGATGATTTACGAGCAGTACTTC. Supplemented by reference TRBV2 and TRBJ2-7, the full variable domain reads EPEVTQTPSHQVTQMGQEVILRCVPISNHLYFYWYRQILGQKVEFLVSFYNNEISEKSEIFDDQFSVERPDGSNFTLKIRSTKLEDSAMYFCASSMGGMIYEQYFGPGTRLTVT.

The V and J genes are TRBV4-3 and TRBJ1-2, with 9 nucleotides matching TRBD1. Per germline, CDR1 LGHNA and CDR2 YSLEER. The V gene end was trimmed by 5 bases and the J gene end by 6 bases; junction bases not matched to a gene: 10. This CDR3 is 15 amino acids long. This chain's CDR3 is CASSGNRGRLDGYTF. The CDR3 nucleotides are TGCGCCAGCAGCGGTAACAGGGGGCGATTGGATGGCTACACCTTC.

The V call is TRBV5-1, the J call TRBJ2-5; D might be TRBD2 (6 bases). The germline CDR1 and CDR2 sequences are SGHRS and YFSETQ. The CDR3 sequence is 15 residues long. Trimming took off 4 bases at V and 4 bases at J, with 17 bases between the two ends. CDR3 amino acids: CASSHEGGRAETQYF. CDR3 sequence (DNA): TGCGCCAGCAGCCACGAGGGAGGCAGGGCAGAGACCCAGTACTTC.

This chain uses TRBV5-1 with TRBJ2-1; 11 bases are a match to TRBD2. The germline gives CDR1 SGHRS, CDR2 YFSETQ. V gave up 1 base and J gave up 7 bases; unmatched junction bases: 7. The CDR3 is 16 residues long. Here the CDR3 reads CASSLRLAGGTNEQFF. The DNA for the CDR3 is TGCGCCAGCAGCTTGAGGCTAGCGGGAGGAACAAATGAGCAGTTCTTC. Variable domain in full (rest from reference TRBV5-1 and TRBJ2-1): KAGVTQTPRYLIKTRGQQVTLSCSPISGHRSVSWYQQTPGQGLQFLFEYFSETQRNKGNFPGRFSGRQFSNSRSEMNVSTLELGDSALYLCASSLRLAGGTNEQFFGPGTRLTVL.

The rearrangement links TRBV5-1 to TRBJ2-1, with TRBD2 identical over 10 bases. The CDR3 has 15 residues. Per the germline V gene, CDR1 is SGHRS and CDR2 is YFSETQ. V trimming: 3 bases; J trimming: 7 bases; junction bases outside the gene matches: 7. This CDR3 is CASSWGLAISNEQFF. CDR3 nucleotides: TGCGCCAGCAGCTGGGGACTAGCGATATCTAATGAGCAGTTCTTC.

The chain carries TRBV5-1 and TRBJ2-7; TRBD2 agrees at 7 bases. CDR3 length: 15 residues. CDR1 and CDR2 (germline): SGHRS, YFSETQ. V shed 4 bases, J shed 3 bases, and the junction held 10 bases outside the gene matches. The CDR3: CASSPELAMNYEQYF. For the CDR3, the DNA is TGCGCCAGCAGCCCGGAACTAGCGATGAACTACGAGCAGTACTTC.

This chain connects TRBV7-9 to TRBJ2-2, with D maybe TRBD2 (6 bases). The CDR3 loop spans 15 amino acids. V gave up 7 bases and J gave up 1 base, with 13 bases separating them. From germline, CDR1 is SEHNR and CDR2 FQNEAQ (reference sequence). CDR3 amino acids: CASKKSSGNTGELFF. As DNA, the CDR3 is TGTGCCAGCAAGAAGAGTAGCGGGAACACCGGGGAGCTGTTTTTT.

This chain uses TRBV30 with TRBJ1-5; a weak D match, TRBD1 (5 bases). Trimming took off 0 bases at V and 4 bases at J, with 13 bases between the two ends. Germline V gene data show CDR1 as GTSNPN and CDR2 as SVGIG (reference sequence). CDR3 length equals 15 residues. CDR3 amino acids: CAWSVLGARNQPQHF. In DNA form, the CDR3 reads TGTGCCTGGAGTGTACTTGGGGCCCGAAATCAGCCCCAGCATTTT. The whole variable domain, remainder taken from reference TRBV30 and TRBJ1-5, is SQTIHQWPATLVQPVGSPLSLECTVEGTSNPNLYWYRQAAGRGLQLLFYSVGIGQISSEVPQNLSASRPQDRQFILSSKKLLLSDSGFYLCAWSVLGARNQPQHFGDGTRLSIL.

This clone appeared once. J is TRBJ2-7 and V is TRBV27; D perhaps matches TRBD1 (6 bases). The CDR3 has 16 amino acids. The V gene's germline CDR1 is MNHEY and CDR2 SMNVEV (reference sequence). Trimming stripped 0 bases from V and 1 base from J, with 13 bases between. CDR3 DNA: TGTGCCAGCAGTTTATCTTCGGGACAAGCATCCTACGAGCAGTACTTC. Protein sequence: CASSLSSGQASYEQYF.

This clone came up once. The genes are TRBV29-1 and TRBJ2-1; no clear D. The CDR3 sequence is 12 residues long. V was shortened by 8 bases and J by 3 bases, with 11 bases between the two germline ends. Per germline, CDR1 SQVTM and CDR2 ANQGSEA. The CDR3 region has the DNA TGCAGCACTACGACGGACTACAATGAGCAGTTCTTC. This codes for CSTTTDYNEQFF.